A single sample is the source of the 3 T cell receptor beta chains below, sequenced in a study of cytomegalovirus exposure and HLA in healthy donors. The study ran its PCR with 60 Vbeta and 13 Jbeta primers. This table comes from immunoSEQ multiplex PCR, and its TCRdb copy is limited to in-frame clones, with some not included. The data hold 150,000 to 200,000 clones, with around 83% observed a single time. The sample comprised PBMCs. These TCRs come from a woman aged 45-59 years in good health and CMV-seropositive.

In its sample, this clone was seen once. The V gene is TRBV19, the J gene TRBJ2-3; 9 bases are a match to TRBD1. J gave up 2 bases and V 4 bases, and 10 bases lay outside the gene matches. Germline V gene data show CDR1 as LNHDA and CDR2 as SQIVND (reference sequence). CDR3 length: 17 residues. CDR3 DNA sequence: TGTGCCAGTAGTAAAGCCACAGGGGGCCTCAACACAGATACGCAGTATTTT. It is translated as CASSKATGGLNTDTQYF.

In its sample, this clone was seen once. This chain links TRBV7-8 with TRBJ1-5, with no clear D. V was trimmed by 3 bases and J by 2 bases, leaving 14 bases between them. The germline gives CDR1 SGHVS, CDR2 FQNEAQ. CDR3 length: 16 amino acids. This chain's CDR3 is CASSFRGEGRNQPQHF. The CDR3 DNA reads as TGTGCCAGCAGCTTTCGCGGGGAAGGGCGCAATCAGCCCCAGCATTTT. The entire variable domain, with the rest obtained from reference TRBV7-8 and TRBJ1-5, is as follows: GAGVSQSPRYKVAKRGQDVALRCDPISGHVSLFWYQQALGQGPEFLTYFQNEAQLDKSGLPSDRFFAERPEGSVSTLKIQRTQQEDSAVYLCASSFRGEGRNQPQHFGDGTRLSIL.

The chain joins TRBV4-3 to TRBJ1-2; D perhaps matches TRBD1 (6 bases). Germline V lookup: CDR1 LGHNA, CDR2 YSLEER. V lost 7 bases and J lost 11, with 23 bases in between. There are 14 residues in the CDR3. The CDR3, as DNA: TGCGCCAGCACCCCTGGAAACCGACAGGACTTTTACACCTTC. Protein: CASTPGNRQDFYTF.